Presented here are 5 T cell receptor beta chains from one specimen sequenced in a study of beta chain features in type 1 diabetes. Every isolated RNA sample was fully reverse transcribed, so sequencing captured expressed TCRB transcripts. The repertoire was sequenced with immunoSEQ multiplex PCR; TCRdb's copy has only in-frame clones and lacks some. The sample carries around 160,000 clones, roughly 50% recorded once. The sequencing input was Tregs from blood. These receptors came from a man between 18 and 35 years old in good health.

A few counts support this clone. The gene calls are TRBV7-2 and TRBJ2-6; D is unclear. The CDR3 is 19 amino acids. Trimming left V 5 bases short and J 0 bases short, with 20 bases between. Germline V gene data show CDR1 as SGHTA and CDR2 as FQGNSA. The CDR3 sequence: CASSPRLNAPYSGANVLTF. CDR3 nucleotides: TGTGCCAGCAGCCCTCGACTGAATGCACCTTACTCTGGGGCCAACGTCCTGACTTTC. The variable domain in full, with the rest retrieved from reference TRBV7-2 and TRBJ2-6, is GAGVSQSPSNKVTEKGKDVELRCDPISGHTALYWYRQSLGQGLEFLIYFQGNSAPDKSGLPSDRFSAERTGGSVSTLTIQRTQQEDSAVYLCASSPRLNAPYSGANVLTFGAGSRLTVL.

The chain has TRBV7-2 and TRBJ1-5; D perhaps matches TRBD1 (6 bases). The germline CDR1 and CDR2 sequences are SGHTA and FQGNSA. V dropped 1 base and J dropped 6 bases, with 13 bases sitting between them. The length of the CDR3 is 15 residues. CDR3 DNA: TGTGCCAGCAGCTTAGACATTGGGGGCGTTCAGCCCCAGCATTTT. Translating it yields CASSLDIGGVQPQHF.

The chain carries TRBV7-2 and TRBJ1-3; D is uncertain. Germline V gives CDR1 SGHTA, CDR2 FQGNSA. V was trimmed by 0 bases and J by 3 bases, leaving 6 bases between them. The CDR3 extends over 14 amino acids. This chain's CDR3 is CASSLAAGGNTIYF. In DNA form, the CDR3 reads TGTGCCAGCAGCTTAGCCGCGGGTGGAAACACCATATATTTT.

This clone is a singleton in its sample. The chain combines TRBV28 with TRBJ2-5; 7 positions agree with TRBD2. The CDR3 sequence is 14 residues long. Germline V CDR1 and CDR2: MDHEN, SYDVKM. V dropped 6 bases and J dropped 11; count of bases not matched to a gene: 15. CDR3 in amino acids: CASRMGGPTWEQYF. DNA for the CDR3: TGTGCCAGCAGAATGGGAGGGCCTACGTGGGAGCAGTACTTC.

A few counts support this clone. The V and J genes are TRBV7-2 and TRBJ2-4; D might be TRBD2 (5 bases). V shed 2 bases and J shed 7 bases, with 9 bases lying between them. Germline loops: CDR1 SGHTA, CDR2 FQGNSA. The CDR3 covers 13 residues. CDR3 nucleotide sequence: TGTGCCAGCAGCTTACTATCGGGGAACATTCAGTACTTC. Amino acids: CASSLLSGNIQYF.